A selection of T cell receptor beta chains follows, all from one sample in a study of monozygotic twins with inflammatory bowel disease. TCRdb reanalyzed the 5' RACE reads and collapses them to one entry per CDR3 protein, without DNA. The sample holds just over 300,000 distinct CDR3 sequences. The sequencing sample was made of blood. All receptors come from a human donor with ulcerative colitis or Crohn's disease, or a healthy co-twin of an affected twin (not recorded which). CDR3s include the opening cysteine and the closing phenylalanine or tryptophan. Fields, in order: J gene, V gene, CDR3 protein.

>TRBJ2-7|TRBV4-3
CASSQEGQGAGEQYF
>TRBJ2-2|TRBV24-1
CATSDNRVANTGELFF
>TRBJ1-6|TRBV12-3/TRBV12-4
CASSFGGHNSPLHF
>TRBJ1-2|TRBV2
CASTQSGSYGYTF
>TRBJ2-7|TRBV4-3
CASSQDLRASSYEQYF
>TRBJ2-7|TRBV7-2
CASSSTSYEQYF
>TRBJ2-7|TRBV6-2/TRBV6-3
CASSYSSNGDRKQYF
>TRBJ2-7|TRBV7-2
CASSGTPGGSYEQYF
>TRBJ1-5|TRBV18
CASSPTGSQPQHF
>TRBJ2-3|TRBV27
CASSITGTGHTDTQYF
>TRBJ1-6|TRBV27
CASSTWTTGAGNSPLHF
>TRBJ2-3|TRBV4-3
CASSQEWGPGTDTQYF
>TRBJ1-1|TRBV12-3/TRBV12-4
CASSFSVGAEAFF
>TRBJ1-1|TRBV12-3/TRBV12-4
CASSSYAGGTEAFF
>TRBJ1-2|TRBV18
CASSPAQGQRGYTF
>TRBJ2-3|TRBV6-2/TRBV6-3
CASSYVGTPSDTQYF
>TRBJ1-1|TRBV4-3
CASSMQQGLAEAFF
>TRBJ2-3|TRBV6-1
CASRRDRGMTDTQYF
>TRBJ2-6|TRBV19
CASSKVRDRVVSGANVLTF
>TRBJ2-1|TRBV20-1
CSASGTSGKSSLFNEQFF
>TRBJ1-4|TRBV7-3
CASSPTGTGSEKLFF
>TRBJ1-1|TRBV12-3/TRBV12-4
CASSPNGQLNTEAFF
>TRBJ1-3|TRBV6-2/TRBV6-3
CASSYGRRADSGNTIYF
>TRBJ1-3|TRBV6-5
CASSYGTAGNTIYF
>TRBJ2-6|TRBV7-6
CASSSLGTGGFGANVLTF
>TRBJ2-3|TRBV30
CAWRKAGVTDTQYF
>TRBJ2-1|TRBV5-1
CASSPNSGTYNEQFF
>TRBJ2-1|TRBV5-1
CASSWGLAGGEQFF
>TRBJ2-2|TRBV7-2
CASSSTGKGAGELFF
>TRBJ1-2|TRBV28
CASSTTGSPWGYTF
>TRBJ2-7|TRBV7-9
CASSPAPTVNYEQYF
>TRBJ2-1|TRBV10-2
CASSRLAGGEQFF
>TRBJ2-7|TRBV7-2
CASSSRGSVRSYEQYF
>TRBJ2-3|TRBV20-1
CSARNRGSTDTQYF
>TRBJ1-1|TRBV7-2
CASSPGTGVNTEAFF
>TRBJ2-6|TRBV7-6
CASSVVVHLGHVSSGANVLTF
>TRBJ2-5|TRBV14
CASSQIRTSGRETQYF
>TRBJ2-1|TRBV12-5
CASGLVRGAVSYNEQFF
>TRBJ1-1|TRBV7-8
CASSLATGGLNTEAFF
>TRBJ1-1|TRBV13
CASSLMGLVNTEAFF
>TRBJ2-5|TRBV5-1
CASSRTGDTETQYF
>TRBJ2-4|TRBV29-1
CSVERGTAKNIQYF
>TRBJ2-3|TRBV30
CAWTSGTDTQYF
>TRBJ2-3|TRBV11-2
CASSSSGTKTSGRTDTQYF
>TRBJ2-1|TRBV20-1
CSAALRGSGHEQFF